These 17 T cell receptor beta chains share one sample of origin, sequenced in a study of sequential checkpoint blockade in melanoma. TCRdb keeps only in-frame clones here, not all; method: immunoSEQ multiplex PCR. The sample records 3,000 to 4,000 clones, around 20% being singletons. Sample treatment: randomized to nivolumab then ipilimumab (arm A) or the reverse (arm B). The specimen comprised tumor tissue (inferred from file names), sampled from a patient given nivolumab and ipilimumab in sequence. Receptor source: a human patient with melanoma. Some clones in this sample may be carry-over from other donors' samples.

V gene TRBV11-3 combines with J gene TRBJ2-5; 8 bases fit TRBD1. CDR1 and CDR2 from the germline V gene are SGHNT and YENEEA. CDR3 length: 14 amino acids. The ends lost 7 bases at V and 3 bases at J; junction bases unmatched: 7. Here the CDR3 reads CASTYQDREETQYF. Here the CDR3 DNA reads TGTGCCAGCACCTACCAGGACAGGGAAGAGACCCAGTACTTC.

This clone has at least ten counts. The chain is built from TRBV23-1 and TRBJ1-2; D is ambiguous. TRBV23-1 is sorted into the ORF group, with uncertain function. The CDR3 is 13 residues long. The V end was cut by 6 bases, the J end by 4 bases, with 12 bases between. The CDR3 protein is CASSPSLVYGYTF. The CDR3 DNA follows: TGCGCCAGCAGCCCAAGTCTCGTCTATGGCTACACCTTC.

For the CDR3, the DNA is TGTGCCAGCAGTTCCCTACGAACAGGGAATAGTCGGCGCGAGCAGTACTTC. This encodes CASSSLRTGNSRREQYF. V and J are TRBV6-8 and TRBJ2-7; a weak D match, TRBD1 (6 bases). Trimming took off 4 bases at V and 6 bases at J, with 25 bases between the two ends. The CDR3 is 17 residues long. Looked up from germline, CDR1 is MNHGY and CDR2 is SAAAGT.

The rearrangement uses TRBV6-8 and TRBJ2-7; the D gene is possibly TRBD1 (5 bases). The CDR3 contains 14 residues. Trimming took off 7 bases at V and 3 bases at J, with 16 bases between the two ends. Germline CDR1 is MNHGY and CDR2 is SAAAGT. This chain's CDR3 is CASNLGPDRYEQYF. CDR3 in DNA: TGTGCCAGCAACCTGGGGCCGGACCGCTACGAGCAGTACTTC.

This clone was seen a few times. The CDR3: CASSPGTGQSETQYF. Here the CDR3 DNA reads TGTGCCAGCAGCCCAGGGACAGGACAGTCCGAGACCCAGTACTTC. The V gene is TRBV9, the J gene TRBJ2-5; 8 nucleotides align to TRBD1. This CDR3 is built from 15 residues. Germline assignment: CDR1 SGDLS and CDR2 YYNGEE. V was pared by 4 bases and J by 5 bases, with 10 bases of the junction left unmatched.

The chain couples TRBV29-1 to TRBJ2-3, with D perhaps matching TRBD2 (7 bases). V lost 5 bases to trimming and J lost 6 bases, with 18 bases between them. The CDR3 extends over 14 amino acids. Germline V gene data show CDR1 as SQVTM and CDR2 as ANQGSEA. The CDR3 sequence is CSVRRGQSRDTQYF. CDR3 nucleotides: TGCAGCGTTCGGCGGGGGCAATCTAGGGATACGCAGTATTTT.

This clone is medium-sized. This chain connects TRBV11-3 to TRBJ1-4, with D uncertain. CDR3 length: 16 residues. V was clipped by 3 bases and J by 4 bases, with 15 bases between them. Germline CDR1 is SGHNT and CDR2 is YENEEA. The CDR3, as DNA: TGTGCCAGCAGCTTGGAGCAGTTTCTTGATAATGAAAAACTGTTTTTT. Protein sequence: CASSLEQFLDNEKLFF.

V is TRBV12-5 and J is TRBJ1-1; D might be TRBD1 (6 bases). The germline V gene has CDR1 LGHNT and CDR2 FRNRAP. The V and J ends lost 4 bases and 3 bases respectively, with 15 bases between them. This CDR3 has 15 amino acids. As DNA, the CDR3 is TGTGCTAGTGGTTCACAGGGTTTCGGGGACACTGAAGCTTTCTTT. This gives the protein CASGSQGFGDTEAFF.

By frequency in the sample, this clone is medium-sized. The J gene is TRBJ1-2, the V gene TRBV29-1, with D possibly being TRBD1 (6 bases). The CDR3 is 12 amino acids. CDR1 and CDR2 (germline): SQVTM, ANQGSEA. Trimming cost V 2 bases and J 7 bases, with 11 bases left between them. The chain's CDR3 is CSVEMGAGGYTF. DNA of the CDR3: TGCAGCGTTGAAATGGGGGCTGGTGGCTACACCTTC.

Only a few counts were recorded for this clone. The J gene is TRBJ1-1, the V gene TRBV9; 8 bases are a match to TRBD1. The ends lost 0 bases at V and 0 bases at J; junction bases unmatched: 7. This CDR3 region has 17 residues. Germline loops: CDR1 SGDLS, CDR2 YYNGEE. CDR3 protein: CASSVDSAGGMNTEAFF. CDR3 nucleotide sequence: TGTGCCAGCAGCGTAGACTCGGCAGGGGGCATGAACACTGAAGCTTTCTTT.

This clone was detected only a few times. The chain has TRBV28 and TRBJ1-6; D is ambiguous. The CDR3 is 15 amino acids. The V gene lost 9 bases and the J gene lost 7 bases, with 19 bases spanning the gap. CDR1 MDHEN and CDR2 SYDVKM come from the germline V gene. CDR3 amino acids: CASLAWKVGNSPLHF. The DNA for the CDR3 is TGTGCCAGTCTGGCCTGGAAGGTGGGGAATTCACCCCTCCACTTT.

CDR3 sequence reads: CASKQGNYGYTF. The DNA of the CDR3 is TGTGCCAGCAAGCAGGGTAACTATGGCTACACCTTC. V is TRBV28 and J is TRBJ1-2; D perhaps matches TRBD1 (5 bases). The ends were cut back, 7 bases at V and 1 base at J, with 7 bases in the middle. Germline V gene sequence: CDR1 MDHEN, CDR2 SYDVKM. The CDR3 covers 12 residues.

This sequence joins TRBV5-1 and TRBJ1-1; 8 nucleotides align to TRBD1. V lost 0 bases to trimming and J lost 0 bases; unmatched junction nucleotides: 4. The CDR3 contains 16 residues. CDR1 SGHRS and CDR2 YFSETQ come from the germline V gene. CDR3: CASSLAPDRVNTEAFF. CDR3 nucleotides: TGCGCCAGCAGCTTGGCCCCGGACAGGGTGAACACTGAAGCTTTCTTT.

The table lists this clone with a few counts. This sequence joins TRBV6-8 and TRBJ2-7; 7 nucleotides align to TRBD1. Germline V gene lookup returns CDR1 MNHGY and CDR2 SAAAGT. V shed 5 bases, J shed 3 bases, and the junction held 4 bases outside the gene matches. CDR3 length: 13 amino acids. The CDR3 is CASSRDRHYEQYF. CDR3 DNA: TGTGCCAGCAGTAGGGACAGACACTACGAGCAGTACTTC.

The rearrangement links TRBV23-1 to TRBJ2-5; perhaps TRBD1 as D (6 bases). TRBV23-1 is an ORF for which the function is uncertain. This CDR3 region has 13 residues. V was trimmed by 6 bases and J by 7 bases, leaving 15 bases between them. The CDR3 loop reads CASSQALQGTQYF. CDR3 sequence (DNA): TGCGCCAGCAGCCAAGCATTACAGGGGACCCAGTACTTC.

J is TRBJ1-2 and V is TRBV19; D is uncertain. Trimming took off 5 bases at V and 2 bases at J, with 6 bases between the two ends. The length of the CDR3 is 12 residues. Per the germline V gene, CDR1 is LNHDA and CDR2 is SQIVND (reference sequence). The CDR3 DNA sequence: TGTGCCAGTAGTGGGCCCAACTATGGCTACACCTTC. It is translated as CASSGPNYGYTF.

This clone was recorded many times. The V call is TRBV9, the J call TRBJ2-5; a possible D gene is TRBD2 (5 bases). The germline gives CDR1 SGDLS, CDR2 YYNGEE. The germline V and J ends were trimmed by 0 bases and 2 bases, with 11 bases remaining between them. The CDR3 contains 15 residues. The CDR3 DNA sequence: TGTGCCAGCAGCGTAGGAGGTAGGAGGCAAGAGACCCAGTACTTC. It codes for CASSVGGRRQETQYF.